This is a list of T cell receptor beta chains from one sample in a study of shared clonotypes between healthy human individuals. The protocol was immunoSEQ multiplex PCR, while the TCRdb copy is restricted to in-frame clones and leaves out a portion. Of about 770,000 clones in the sample, 72% were seen once. The sequenced sample was memory CD4+ T cells sorted from blood. The receptors were sampled from a woman aged 30 to 39 in good health. The conserved cysteine and the conserved F or W are not part of the CDR3 here. Each record gives: V gene, CDR3 protein.

V: TRBV19; CDR3: ASMGPVPFYGYT
V: TRBV2; CDR3: ASTGSNQPQH
V: TRBV7-8; CDR3: ASSFRGFGANVLT
V: TRBV10-3; CDR3: AISEAGSRSRGYT
V: TRBV7-3; CDR3: ASSSSASGANVLT
V: TRBV10-1; CDR3: ASSEDTSSYEQY
V: TRBV29-1; CDR3: SVRYGRPTDTQY
V: TRBV4-1; CDR3: ASSQSVGKREQF
V: TRBV7-8; CDR3: ASSSGQTRSYEQY
V: TRBV5-1; CDR3: ASSSTGLAGDEQF
V: TRBV5-4; CDR3: ASSLGPASSGNTIY
V: TRBV5-6; CDR3: ASSLGGPSHNEQF
V: TRBV28; CDR3: ASRSRGRLYEQY
V: TRBV6-4; CDR3: ASPPRVSYEQY
V: TRBV5-1; CDR3: ASSPQGARRETQY
V: TRBV6-1; CDR3: ASSEWGRLSSYNEQF
V: TRBV5-1; CDR3: ASSFSPGDIQY
V: TRBV2; CDR3: ASSEARGRRAEAF
V: TRBV5-6; CDR3: ASSPGSQGATNEKLF
V: TRBV28; CDR3: ASSRNSNQPQH
V: TRBV28; CDR3: ASSDTRGAQRYEQY
V: TRBV28; CDR3: ASRSARGDRPAKNIQY
V: TRBV19; CDR3: ASSLQGYQPQH